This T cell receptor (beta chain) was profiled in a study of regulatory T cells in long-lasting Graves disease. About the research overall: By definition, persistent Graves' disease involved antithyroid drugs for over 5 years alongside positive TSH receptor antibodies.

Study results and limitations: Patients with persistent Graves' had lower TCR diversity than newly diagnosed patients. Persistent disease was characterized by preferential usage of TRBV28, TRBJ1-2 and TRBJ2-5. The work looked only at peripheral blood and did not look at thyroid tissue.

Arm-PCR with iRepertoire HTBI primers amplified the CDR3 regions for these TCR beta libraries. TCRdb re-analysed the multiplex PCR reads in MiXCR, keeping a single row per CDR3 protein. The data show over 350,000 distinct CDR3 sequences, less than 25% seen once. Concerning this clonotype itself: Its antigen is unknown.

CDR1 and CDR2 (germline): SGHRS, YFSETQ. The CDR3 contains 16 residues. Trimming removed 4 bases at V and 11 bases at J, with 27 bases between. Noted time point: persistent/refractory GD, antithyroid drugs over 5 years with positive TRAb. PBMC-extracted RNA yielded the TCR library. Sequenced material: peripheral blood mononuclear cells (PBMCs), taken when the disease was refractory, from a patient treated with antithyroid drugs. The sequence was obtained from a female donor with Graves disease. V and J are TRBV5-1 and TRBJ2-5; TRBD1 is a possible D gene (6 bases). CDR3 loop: CASSPQPGTNSNEQYF. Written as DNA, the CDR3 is TGCGCCAGCAGCCCCCAACCCGGGACAAACAGCAATGAGCAGTACTTC.